This T cell receptor beta chain was identified during a study of T cells in Graves' hyperthyroidism and ophthalmopathy. Amplified TCR beta CDR3 regions came from RNA transcripts. HTBI primers were employed in a first-round RT-PCR of the TCR CDR3. MiXCR, applied by TCRdb to the multiplex PCR reads, yields one record per CDR3 protein. The sample shows about 290,000 distinct CDR3 sequences, roughly 15% of them seen only once. The V gene's germline CDR1 is DFQATT and CDR2 SNEGSKA (reference sequence). This CDR3 has 14 residues. With 8 bases removed from V and 5 bases from J, the gap between germline ends came to 21 bases. The table lists this clonotype with a few counts. Its antigen remains unknown. Hyperthyroidism, newly diagnosed and lasting under 2 months, affected patients aged 18 to 65. Whole-study findings and limits: Most clonotypes that expanded in the thyroid above 0.001 also showed up in blood.

The sample was blood. The source is a man younger than 40 with Graves' hyperthyroidism. The chain recombines TRBV20-1 with TRBJ2-5, with D perhaps matching TRBD1 (6 bases). The CDR3 bases are TGCAGTACCGGCCGAGGCAGGGGCTGGGAGACCCAGTACTTC. Protein: CSTGRGRGWETQYF.